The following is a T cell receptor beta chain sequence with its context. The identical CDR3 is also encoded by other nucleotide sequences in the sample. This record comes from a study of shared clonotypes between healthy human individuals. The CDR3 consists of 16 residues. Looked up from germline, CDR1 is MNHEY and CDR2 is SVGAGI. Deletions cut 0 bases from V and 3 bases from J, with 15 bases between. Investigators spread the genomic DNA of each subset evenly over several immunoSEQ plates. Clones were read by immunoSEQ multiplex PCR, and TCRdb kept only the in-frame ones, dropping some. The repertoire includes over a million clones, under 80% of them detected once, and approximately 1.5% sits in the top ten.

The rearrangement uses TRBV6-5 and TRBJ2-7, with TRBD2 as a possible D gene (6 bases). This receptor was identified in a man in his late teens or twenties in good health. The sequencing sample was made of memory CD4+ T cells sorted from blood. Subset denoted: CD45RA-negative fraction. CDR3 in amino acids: CASSYSMAGKGYEQYF. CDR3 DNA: TGTGCCAGCAGTTACTCGATGGCGGGGAAAGGCTACGAGCAGTACTTC.